The T cell receptor beta chain described here comes from a study of T-cell reconstitution after alpha-beta-depleted transplantation in children. Ten or more counts support this clonotype. V was trimmed by 2 bases and J by 4 bases, leaving 12 bases between them. Germline V lookup: CDR1 MNHEY, CDR2 SMNVEV (reference sequence). The CDR3 contains 14 residues. For TCRbeta, the library was prepared with unique molecular identifiers. TCRdb called the PCR reads again in MiXCR, with one record for every CDR3 protein. The sample contains around 370,000 distinct CDR3 sequences, 9% to 12% of which appear only once.

The receptor was derived from a human donor who donated a stem cell graft to a child with acute lymphoblastic leukemia. This chain links TRBV27 with TRBJ2-7, with a tentative D call TRBD1 (5 bases). This specimen consisted of PBMCs from the stem cell graft donor, obtained from the stem cell graft. The CDR3 loop is CASSLRGDRYEQYF. The CDR3 DNA reads as TGTGCCAGCAGTTTAAGGGGTGACAGATACGAGCAGTACTTC.